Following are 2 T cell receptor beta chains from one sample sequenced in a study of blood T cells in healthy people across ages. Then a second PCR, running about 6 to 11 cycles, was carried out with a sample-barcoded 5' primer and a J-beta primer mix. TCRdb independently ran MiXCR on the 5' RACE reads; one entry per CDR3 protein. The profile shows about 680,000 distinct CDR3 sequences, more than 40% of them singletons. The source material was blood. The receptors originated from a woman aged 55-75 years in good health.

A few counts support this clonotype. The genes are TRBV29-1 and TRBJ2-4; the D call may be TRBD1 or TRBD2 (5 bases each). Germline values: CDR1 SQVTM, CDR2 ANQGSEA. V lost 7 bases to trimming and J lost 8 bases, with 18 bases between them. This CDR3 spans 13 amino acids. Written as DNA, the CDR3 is TGCAGCGCTCCGGGACCCTTTCTCGACATTCAGTACTTC. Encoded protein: CSAPGPFLDIQYF.

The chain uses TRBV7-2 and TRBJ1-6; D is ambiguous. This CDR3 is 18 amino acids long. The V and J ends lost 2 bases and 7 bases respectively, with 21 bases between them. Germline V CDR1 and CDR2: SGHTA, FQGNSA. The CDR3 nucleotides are TGTGCCAGCAGCTTATTACCTCTTGGAGGTGGTTGGAATTCACCCCTCCACTTT. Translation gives CASSLLPLGGGWNSPLHF.